Listed here is a single TCR beta chain. What it recognizes is unknown. Between the trimmed V and J ends, which lost 1 base and 0 bases, there was a span of 11 bases. Germline values: CDR1 SGHTS, CDR2 YDEGEE. The CDR3 length is 16 residues. The unexposed donors gave CD4+ T cells in about 2011-2018, prior to COVID-19. CD4+ T cells were isolated from the cells after 10 days of culture. Half the medium was replaced with IL-2 medium on days 3 and 7. This table comes from immunoSEQ multiplex PCR, and its TCRdb copy is limited to in-frame clones, with some not included. Of just over 25,000 clones listed, roughly four fifths are singletons. The source of the sample is a study of CD4 T cells in relation to SARS-CoV-2 and coronaviruses. Study as a whole: After 10 days of antigen culture, PBMC TCR beta CDR3s were sequenced.

The study, taken as a whole, reports: No donor gave both pre-pandemic and post-infection samples.

The sequenced sample consisted of CD4+ T cells from PBMCs, cultured in vitro. The sequence derives from a human donor in good health. The chain employs TRBV5-8 and TRBJ2-4, with D unresolved. In DNA, the CDR3 is TGTGCCAGCAGCTTGAGTAGCAGGAGAGCCAAAAACATTCAGTACTTC. This codes for CASSLSSRRAKNIQYF. The full variable domain, rest sourced from reference TRBV5-8 and TRBJ2-4, is EAGVTQSPTHLIKTRGQQATLRCSPISGHTSVYWYQQALGLGLQFLLWYDEGEERNRGNFPPRFSGRQFPNYSSELNVNALELEDSALYLCASSLSSRRAKNIQYFGAGTRLSVL.